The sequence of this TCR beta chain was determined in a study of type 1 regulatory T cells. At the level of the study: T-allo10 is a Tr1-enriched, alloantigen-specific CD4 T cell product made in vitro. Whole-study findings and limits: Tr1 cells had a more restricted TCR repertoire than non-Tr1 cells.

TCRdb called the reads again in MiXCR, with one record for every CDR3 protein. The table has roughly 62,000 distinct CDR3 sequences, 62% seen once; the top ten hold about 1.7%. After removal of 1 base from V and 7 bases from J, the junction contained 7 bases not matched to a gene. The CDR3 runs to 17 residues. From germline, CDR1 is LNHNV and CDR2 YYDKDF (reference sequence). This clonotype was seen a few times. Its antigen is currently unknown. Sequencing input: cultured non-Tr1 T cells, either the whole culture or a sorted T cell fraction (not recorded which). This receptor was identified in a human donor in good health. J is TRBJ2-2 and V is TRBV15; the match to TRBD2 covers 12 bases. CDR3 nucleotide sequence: TGTGCCACCAGCAGAGTTCCTAGCGGGAGGGCCTTCGGGGAGCTGTTTTTT. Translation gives CATSRVPSGRAFGELFF. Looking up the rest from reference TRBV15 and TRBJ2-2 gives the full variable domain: DAMVIQNPRYQVTQFGKPVTLSCSQTLNHNVMYWYQQKSSQAPKLLFHYYDKDFNNEADTPDNFQSRRPNTSFCFLDIRSPGLGDTAMYLCATSRVPSGRAFGELFFGEGSRLTVL.